Detailed here is one T cell receptor (beta chain). Antigen: not known. The sample belongs to a study of CD8+ T cells in alopecia areata. Study-level findings and limits: Scalp clonality decreased significantly with tofacitinib, and so did expanded CD8+ clones among the top 100.

RNA extraction and reverse transcription yielded cDNA as sequencing template. TCRdb's copy holds only in-frame clones and misses some; the assay was immunoSEQ multiplex PCR. Among roughly 40,000 clones, just under 95% were seen once, and the ten largest hold approximately 19%. Sample treatment: oral pan-JAK inhibitor, 5-10 mg twice daily. The ends were cut back, 1 base at V and 0 bases at J, with 10 bases in the middle. The CDR3 runs to 17 residues. Germline values: CDR1 SGHVS, CDR2 FNYEAQ. The TCR sequence derives from a human donor with alopecia areata. The chain employs TRBV7-6 and TRBJ1-6; weak D call: TRBD1 (6 bases). Sequenced material: CD8+ T cells sorted from blood, taken at week 24, from a patient treated with tofacitinib. The CDR3 nucleotides are TGTGCCAGCAGCTTAGAAACAGGGAGCTCCTATAATTCACCCCTCCACTTT. Residues: CASSLETGSSYNSPLHF.